The source of this T cell receptor beta chain is a study of PD-L1 blockade in urothelial cancer. This sample's time point: peripheral blood 6 weeks after treatment start. V gave up 2 bases and J gave up 7 bases, with 15 bases separating them. The CDR3 has 14 amino acids. Germline CDR1 is SNHLY and CDR2 is FYNNEI. Assay used: immunoSEQ multiplex PCR; TCRdb lists only in-frame clones, some missing. This sample yields about 110,000 clones, of which under 95% are seen a single time; around 4% belongs to the top ten. The chain recombines TRBV2 with TRBJ2-7, with D tentatively TRBD1 (6 bases). This material consisted of PBMCs, taken around atezolizumab (anti-PD-L1) treatment. The clonotype originates from a man aged 60 to 75 with urothelial cancer. This chain's CDR3 is CASSERDTVGEQYF. In nucleotides, the CDR3 is TGTGCCAGCAGTGAACGGGACACCGTGGGAGAGCAGTACTTC.